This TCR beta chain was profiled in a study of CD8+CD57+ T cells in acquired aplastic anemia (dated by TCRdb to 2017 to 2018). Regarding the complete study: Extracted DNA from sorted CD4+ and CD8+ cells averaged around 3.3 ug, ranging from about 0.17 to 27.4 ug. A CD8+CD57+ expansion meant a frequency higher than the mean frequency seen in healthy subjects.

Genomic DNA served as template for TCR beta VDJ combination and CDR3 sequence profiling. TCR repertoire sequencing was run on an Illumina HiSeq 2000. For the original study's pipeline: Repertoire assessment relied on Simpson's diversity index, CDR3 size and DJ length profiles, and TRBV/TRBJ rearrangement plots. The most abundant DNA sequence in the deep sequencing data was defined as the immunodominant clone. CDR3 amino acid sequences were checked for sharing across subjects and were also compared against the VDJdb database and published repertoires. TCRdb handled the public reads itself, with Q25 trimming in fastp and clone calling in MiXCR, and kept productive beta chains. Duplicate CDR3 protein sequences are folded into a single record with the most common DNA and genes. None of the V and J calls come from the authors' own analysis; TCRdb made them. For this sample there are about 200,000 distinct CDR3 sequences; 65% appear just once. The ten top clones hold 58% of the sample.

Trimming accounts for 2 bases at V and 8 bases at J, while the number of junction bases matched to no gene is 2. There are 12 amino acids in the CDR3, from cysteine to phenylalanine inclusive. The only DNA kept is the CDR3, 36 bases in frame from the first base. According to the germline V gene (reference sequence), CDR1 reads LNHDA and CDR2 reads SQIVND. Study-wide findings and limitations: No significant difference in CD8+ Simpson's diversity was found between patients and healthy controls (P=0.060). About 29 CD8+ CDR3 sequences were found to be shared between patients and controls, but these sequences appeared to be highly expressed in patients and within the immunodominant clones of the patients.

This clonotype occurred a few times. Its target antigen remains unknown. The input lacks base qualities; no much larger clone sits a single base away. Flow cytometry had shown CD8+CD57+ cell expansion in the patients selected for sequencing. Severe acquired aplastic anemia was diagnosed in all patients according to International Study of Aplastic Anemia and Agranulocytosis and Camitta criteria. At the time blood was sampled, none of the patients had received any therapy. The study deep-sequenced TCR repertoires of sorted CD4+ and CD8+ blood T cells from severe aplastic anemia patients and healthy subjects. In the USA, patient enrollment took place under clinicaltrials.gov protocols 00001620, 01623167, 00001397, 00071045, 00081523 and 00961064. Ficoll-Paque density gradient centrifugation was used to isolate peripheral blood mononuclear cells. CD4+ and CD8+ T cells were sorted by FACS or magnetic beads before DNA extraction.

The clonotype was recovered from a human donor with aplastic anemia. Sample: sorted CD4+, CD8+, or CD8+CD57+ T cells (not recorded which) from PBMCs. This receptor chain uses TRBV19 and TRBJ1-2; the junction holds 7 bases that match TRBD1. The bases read TGTGCCAGTAGTATAACGACAGGGGGCTACACCTTC. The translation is CASSITTGGYTF.